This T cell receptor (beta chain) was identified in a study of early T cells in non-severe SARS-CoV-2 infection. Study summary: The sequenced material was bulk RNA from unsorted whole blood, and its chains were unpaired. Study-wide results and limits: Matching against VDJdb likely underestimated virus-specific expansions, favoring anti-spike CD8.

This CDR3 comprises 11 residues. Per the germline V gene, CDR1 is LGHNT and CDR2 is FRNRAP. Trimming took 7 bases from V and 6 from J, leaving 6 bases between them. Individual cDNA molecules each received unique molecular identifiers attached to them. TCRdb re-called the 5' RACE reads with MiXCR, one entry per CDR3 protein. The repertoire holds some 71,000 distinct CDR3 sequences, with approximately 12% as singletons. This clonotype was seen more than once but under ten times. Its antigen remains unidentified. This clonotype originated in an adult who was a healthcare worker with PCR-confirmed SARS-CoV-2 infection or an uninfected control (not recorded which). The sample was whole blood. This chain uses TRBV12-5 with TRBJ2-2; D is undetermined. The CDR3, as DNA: TGTGCTAGTGCCTGGCCCGGGGAGCTGTTTTTT. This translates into CASAWPGELFF.